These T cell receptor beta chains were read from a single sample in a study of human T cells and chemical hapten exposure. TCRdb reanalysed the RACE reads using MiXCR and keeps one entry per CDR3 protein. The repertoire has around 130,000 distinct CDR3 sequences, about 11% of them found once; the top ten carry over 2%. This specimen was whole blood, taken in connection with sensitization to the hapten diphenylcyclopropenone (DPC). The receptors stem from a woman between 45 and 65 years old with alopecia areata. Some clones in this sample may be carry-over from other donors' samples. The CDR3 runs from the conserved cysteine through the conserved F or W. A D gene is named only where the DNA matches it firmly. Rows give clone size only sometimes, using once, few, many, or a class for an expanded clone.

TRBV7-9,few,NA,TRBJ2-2,CASSLLRGASNTGELFF,TGTGCCAGCAGCTTACTGAGGGGGGCCTCCAACACCGGGGAGCTGTTTTTT
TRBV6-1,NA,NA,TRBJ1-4,CASTLPGDEKLFF,TGTGCCAGCACTCTACCGGGCGATGAAAAACTGTTTTTT
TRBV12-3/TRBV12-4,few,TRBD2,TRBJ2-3,CASSPQGRGARPGDTQYF,TGTGCCAGCAGCCCCCAAGGGCGGGGGGCACGCCCGGGAGATACGCAGTATTTT
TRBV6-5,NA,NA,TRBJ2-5,CASSKTRRTQYF,TGTGCCAGCAGCAAGACCCGCCGGACCCAGTACTTC
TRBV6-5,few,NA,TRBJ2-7,CASSYRDRKNSNYEQYF,TGTGCCAGCAGTTACCGGGACCGAAAAAACTCCAACTACGAGCAGTACTTC
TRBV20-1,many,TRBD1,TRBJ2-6,CSASGTQGGANVLTF,TGCAGTGCTAGTGGGACACAGGGGGGGGCCAACGTCCTGACTTTC
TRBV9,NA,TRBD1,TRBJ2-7,CASSLMGDRGYEQYF,TGTGCCAGCAGCCTCATGGGGGACAGGGGATACGAGCAGTACTTC
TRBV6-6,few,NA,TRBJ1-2,CASSYLGPAYGYTF,TGTGCCAGCAGTTACCTGGGACCTGCCTATGGCTACACCTTC
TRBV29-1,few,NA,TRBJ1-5,CSAGGGNQPQHF,TGCAGCGCTGGAGGGGGGAATCAGCCCCAGCATTTT
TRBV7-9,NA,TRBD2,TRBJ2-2,CASSTTSGPTGELFF,TGTGCCAGCAGCACTACTAGCGGACCCACCGGGGAGCTGTTTTTT
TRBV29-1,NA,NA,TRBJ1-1,CSVVLGNTEAFF,TGCAGCGTTGTTCTGGGGAACACTGAAGCTTTCTTT
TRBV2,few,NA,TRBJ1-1,CASSSQGGNTEAFF,TGTGCCAGCAGTAGTCAGGGCGGGAACACTGAAGCTTTCTTT
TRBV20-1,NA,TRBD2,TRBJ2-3,CSALKPGGGIDTQYF,TGCAGTGCCCTTAAACCCGGCGGGGGGATAGATACGCAGTATTTT
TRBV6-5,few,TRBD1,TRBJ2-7,CASSYSRTGRLYEQYF,TGTGCCAGCAGTTACTCTCGGACAGGTCGTTTATACGAGCAGTACTTC
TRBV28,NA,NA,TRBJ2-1,CASSLSGGNEQFF,TGTGCCAGCAGTTTAAGTGGCGGCAATGAGCAGTTCTTC
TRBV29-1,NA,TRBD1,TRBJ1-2,CSVPDRRIGANYGYTF,TGCAGCGTTCCGGACAGGCGAATAGGCGCTAACTATGGCTACACCTTC
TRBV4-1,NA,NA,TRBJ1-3,CASREAGNGGNTIYF,TGCGCCAGCAGGGAGGCGGGGAACGGTGGAAACACCATATATTTT
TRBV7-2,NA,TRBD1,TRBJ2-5,CASSRDRGQETQYF,TGTGCCAGCAGCCGGGACAGGGGGCAAGAGACCCAGTACTTC
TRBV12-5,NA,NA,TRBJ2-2,CASQGRSNTGELFF,TGTGCTAGTCAAGGCAGATCGAACACCGGGGAGCTGTTTTTT
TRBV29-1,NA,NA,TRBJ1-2,CSVERRSKGGYGYTF,TGCAGCGTTGAACGCCGTAGCAAGGGGGGCTATGGCTACACCTTC
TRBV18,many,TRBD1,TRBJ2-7,CASSAGTDSYEQYF,TGTGCCAGCTCCGCCGGGACAGACTCCTACGAGCAGTACTTC
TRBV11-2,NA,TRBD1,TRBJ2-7,CASSLSPGQGGSYEQYF,TGTGCCAGCAGCCTTTCCCCGGGACAGGGGGGGAGCTACGAGCAGTACTTC
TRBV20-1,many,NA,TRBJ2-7,CSASGRGPYEQYF,TGCAGTGCTAGTGGGCGGGGTCCCTACGAGCAGTACTTC
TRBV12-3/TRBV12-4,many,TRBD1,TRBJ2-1,CASFTGGGYNEQFF,TGTGCCAGCTTTACAGGGGGCGGATACAATGAGCAGTTCTTC
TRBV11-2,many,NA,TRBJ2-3,CASSYRQTDTQYF,TGTGCCAGCAGCTACCGACAGACAGATACGCAGTATTTT
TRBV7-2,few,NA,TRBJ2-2,CASSSRTDGELFF,TGTGCCAGCAGCTCACGGACAGACGGGGAGCTGTTTTTT
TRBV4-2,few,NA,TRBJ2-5,CASSQDGGRVETQYF,TGTGCCAGCAGCCAAGATGGTGGGCGGGTGGAGACCCAGTACTTC
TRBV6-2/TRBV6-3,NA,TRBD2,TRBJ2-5,CASSYQRSGTSGRRETQYF,TGTGCCAGCAGTTACCAGCGTTCCGGGACTAGCGGGAGAAGGGAGACCCAGTACTTC
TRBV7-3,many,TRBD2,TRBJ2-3,CASSLSGLAGNTQYF,TGTGCCAGCAGCCTAAGCGGACTAGCGGGGAATACGCAGTATTTT
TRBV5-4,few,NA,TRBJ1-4,CASSSPGTYEKLFF,TGTGCCAGCAGCTCCCCGGGCACCTATGAAAAACTGTTTTTT
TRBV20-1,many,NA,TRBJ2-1,CSAPKTGLNEQFF,TGCAGTGCTCCCAAAACAGGCCTGAATGAGCAGTTCTTC
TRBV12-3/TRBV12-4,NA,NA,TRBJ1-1,CASSRTPNTEAFF,TGTGCCAGCAGTCGGACACCGAACACTGAAGCTTTCTTT
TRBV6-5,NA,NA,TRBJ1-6,CASSYSTIRSGGNSPLHF,TGTGCCAGCAGTTACTCCACTATACGATCGGGTGGCAATTCACCCCTCCACTTT